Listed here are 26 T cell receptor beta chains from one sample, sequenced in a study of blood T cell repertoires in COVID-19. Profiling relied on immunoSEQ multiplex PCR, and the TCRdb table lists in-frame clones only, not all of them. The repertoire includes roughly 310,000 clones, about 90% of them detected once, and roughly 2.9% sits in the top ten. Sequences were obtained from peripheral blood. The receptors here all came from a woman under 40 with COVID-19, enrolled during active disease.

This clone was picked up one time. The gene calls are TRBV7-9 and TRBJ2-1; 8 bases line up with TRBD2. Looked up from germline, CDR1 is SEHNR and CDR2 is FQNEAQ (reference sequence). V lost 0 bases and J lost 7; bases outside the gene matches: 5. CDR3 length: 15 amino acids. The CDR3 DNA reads TGTGCCAGCAGCTTAGCAGCGGGAGTGGTAAATGAGCAGTTCTTC. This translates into CASSLAAGVVNEQFF.

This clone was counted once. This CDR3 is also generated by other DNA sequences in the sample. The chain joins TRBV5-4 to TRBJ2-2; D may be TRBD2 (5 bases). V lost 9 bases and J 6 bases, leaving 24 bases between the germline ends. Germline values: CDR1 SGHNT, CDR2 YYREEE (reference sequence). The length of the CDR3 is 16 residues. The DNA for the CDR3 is TGTGCCACGCGAGCCCCAGGAGGCCAGAAGGCCGGGGAGCTGTTTTTT. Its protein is CATRAPGGQKAGELFF. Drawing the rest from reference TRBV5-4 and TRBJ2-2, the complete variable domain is ETGVTQSPTHLIKTRGQQVTLRCSSQSGHNTVSWYQQALGQGPQFIFQYYREEENGRGNFPPRFSGLQFPNYSSELNVNALELDDSALYLCATRAPGGQKAGELFFGEGSRLTVL.

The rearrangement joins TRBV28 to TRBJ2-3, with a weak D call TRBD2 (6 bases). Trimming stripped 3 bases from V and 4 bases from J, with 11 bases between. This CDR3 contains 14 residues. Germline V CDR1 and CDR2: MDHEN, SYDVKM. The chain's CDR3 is CASSFPGEADTQYF. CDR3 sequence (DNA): TGTGCCAGCAGTTTTCCGGGGGAGGCAGATACGCAGTATTTT.

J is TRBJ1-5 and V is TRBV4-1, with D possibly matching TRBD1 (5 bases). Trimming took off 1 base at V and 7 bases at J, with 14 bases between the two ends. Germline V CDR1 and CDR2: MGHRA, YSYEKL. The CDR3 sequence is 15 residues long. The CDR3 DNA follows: TGCGCCAGCAGCCAAGTAGGGGAGGGAACCCAGCCCCAGCATTTT. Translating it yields CASSQVGEGTQPQHF.

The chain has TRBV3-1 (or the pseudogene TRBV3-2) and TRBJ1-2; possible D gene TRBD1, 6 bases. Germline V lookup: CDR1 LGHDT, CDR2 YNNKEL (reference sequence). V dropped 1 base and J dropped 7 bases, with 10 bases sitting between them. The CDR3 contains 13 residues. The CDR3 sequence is CASSQATGSGYTF. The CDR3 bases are TGTGCCAGCAGCCAAGCGACAGGATCTGGCTACACCTTC.

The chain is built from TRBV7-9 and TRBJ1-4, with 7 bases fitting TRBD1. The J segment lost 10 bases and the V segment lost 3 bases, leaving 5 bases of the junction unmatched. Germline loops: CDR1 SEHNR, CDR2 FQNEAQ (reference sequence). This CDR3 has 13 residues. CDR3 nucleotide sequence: TGTGCCAGCAGCTTCCCAGGGGGGTCAAAACTGTTTTTT. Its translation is CASSFPGGSKLFF.

The CDR3 here is CSVPKPGQGAAGEAFF. For the CDR3, the DNA is TGCAGCGTCCCGAAACCGGGACAGGGGGCCGCCGGTGAAGCTTTCTTT. The rearrangement joins TRBV29-1 to TRBJ1-1; 12 bases map to TRBD1. CDR3 length: 16 residues. The germline V gene has CDR1 SQVTM and CDR2 ANQGSEA. J gave up 7 bases and V 6 bases, and 15 bases lay outside the gene matches.

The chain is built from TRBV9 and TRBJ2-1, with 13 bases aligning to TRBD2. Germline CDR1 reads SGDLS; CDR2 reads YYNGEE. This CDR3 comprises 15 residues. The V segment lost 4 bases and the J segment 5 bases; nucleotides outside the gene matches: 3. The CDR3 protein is CASSQLAGGNNEQFF. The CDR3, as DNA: TGTGCCAGCAGCCAACTAGCGGGAGGGAACAATGAGCAGTTCTTC.

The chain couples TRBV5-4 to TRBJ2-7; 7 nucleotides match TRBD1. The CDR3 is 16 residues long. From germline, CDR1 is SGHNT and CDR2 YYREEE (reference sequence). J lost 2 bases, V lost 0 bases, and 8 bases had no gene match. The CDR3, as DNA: TGTGCCAGCAGCTTGGGGGCCGACAGGGTGACCTACGAGCAGTACTTC. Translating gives CASSLGADRVTYEQYF.

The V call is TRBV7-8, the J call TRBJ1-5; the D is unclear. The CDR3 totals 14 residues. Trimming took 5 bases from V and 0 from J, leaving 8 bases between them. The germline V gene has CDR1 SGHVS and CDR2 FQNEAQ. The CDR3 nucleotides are TGTGCCAGCAGCCCCCCAGGTAGCAATCAGCCCCAGCATTTT. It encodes CASSPPGSNQPQHF.

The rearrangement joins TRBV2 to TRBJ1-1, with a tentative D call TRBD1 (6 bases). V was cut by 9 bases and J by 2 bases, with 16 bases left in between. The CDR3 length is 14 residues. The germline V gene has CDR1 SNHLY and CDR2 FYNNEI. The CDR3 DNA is TGTGCCAGTTTACAGGGAAGGGGAAACACTGAAGCTTTCTTT. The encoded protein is CASLQGRGNTEAFF.

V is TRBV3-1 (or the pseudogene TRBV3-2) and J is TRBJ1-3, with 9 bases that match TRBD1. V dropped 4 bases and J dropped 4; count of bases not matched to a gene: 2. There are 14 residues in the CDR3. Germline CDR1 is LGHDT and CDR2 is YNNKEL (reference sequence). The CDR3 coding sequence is TGTGCCAGCAGCCTTGGGACAGGGGGAAACACCATATATTTT. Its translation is CASSLGTGGNTIYF.

The DNA of the CDR3 is TGTGCCAGCAGCTTATTCCCCGCAGGGAAGGATGGCTACACCTTC. Translated, it gives CASSLFPAGKDGYTF. The rearrangement joins TRBV13 to TRBJ1-2; D is possibly TRBD1 (5 bases). V was trimmed by 2 bases and J by 6 bases, leaving 16 bases between them. Germline-derived CDR1 and CDR2 are PRHDT and FYEKMQ (reference sequence). The CDR3 length is 15 residues. Looking up the rest from reference TRBV13 and TRBJ1-2 gives the full variable domain: AAGVIQSPRHLIKEKRETATLKCYPIPRHDTVYWYQQGPGQDPQFLISFYEKMQSDKGSIPDRFSAQQFSDYHSELNMSSLELGDSALYFCASSLFPAGKDGYTFGSGTRLTVV.

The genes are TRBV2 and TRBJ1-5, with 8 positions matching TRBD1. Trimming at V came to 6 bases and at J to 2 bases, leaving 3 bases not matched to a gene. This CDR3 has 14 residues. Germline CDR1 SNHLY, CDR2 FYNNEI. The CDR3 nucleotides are TGTGCCAGCAGGGACAGGGTAGGCAATCAGCCCCAGCATTTT. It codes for CASRDRVGNQPQHF.

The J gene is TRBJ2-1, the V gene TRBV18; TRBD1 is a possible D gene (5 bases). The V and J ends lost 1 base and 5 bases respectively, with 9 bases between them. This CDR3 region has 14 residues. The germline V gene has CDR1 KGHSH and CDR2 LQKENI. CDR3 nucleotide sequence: TGTGCCAGCTCACCACGGTCGACAGACAATGAGCAGTTCTTC. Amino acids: CASSPRSTDNEQFF.

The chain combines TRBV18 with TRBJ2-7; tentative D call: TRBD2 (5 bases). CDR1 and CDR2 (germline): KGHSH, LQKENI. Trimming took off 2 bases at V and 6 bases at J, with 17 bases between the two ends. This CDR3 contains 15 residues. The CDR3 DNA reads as TGTGCCAGCTCACCAGAACTAGGCATTACGTCCGAGCAGTACTTC. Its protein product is CASSPELGITSEQYF.

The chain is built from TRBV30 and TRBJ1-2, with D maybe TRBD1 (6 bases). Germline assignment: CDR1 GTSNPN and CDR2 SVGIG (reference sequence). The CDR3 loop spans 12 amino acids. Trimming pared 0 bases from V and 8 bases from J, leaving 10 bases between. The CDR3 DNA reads TGTGCCTGGAGTGTACCTGGGGGCGGCTACACCTTC. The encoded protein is CAWSVPGGGYTF.

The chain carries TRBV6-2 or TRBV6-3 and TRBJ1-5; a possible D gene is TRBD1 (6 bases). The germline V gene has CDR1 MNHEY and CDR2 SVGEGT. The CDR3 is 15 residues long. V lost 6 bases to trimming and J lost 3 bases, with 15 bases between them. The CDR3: CASSSRTATNQPQHF. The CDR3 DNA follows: TGTGCCAGCAGCTCACGGACAGCGACCAATCAGCCCCAGCATTTT.

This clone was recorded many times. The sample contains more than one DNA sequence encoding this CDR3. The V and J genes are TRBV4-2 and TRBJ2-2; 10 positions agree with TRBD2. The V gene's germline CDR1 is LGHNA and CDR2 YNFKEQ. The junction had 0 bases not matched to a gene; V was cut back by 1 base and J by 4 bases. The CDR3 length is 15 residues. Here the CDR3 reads CASSQGLAGTGELFF. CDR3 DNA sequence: TGTGCCAGCAGCCAAGGACTAGCGGGCACCGGGGAGCTGTTTTTT.

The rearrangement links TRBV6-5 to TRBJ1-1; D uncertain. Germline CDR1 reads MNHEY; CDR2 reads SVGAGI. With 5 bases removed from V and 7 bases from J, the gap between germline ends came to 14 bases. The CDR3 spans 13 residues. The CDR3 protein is CASSIEVRHEAFF. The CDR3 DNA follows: TGTGCCAGCAGTATAGAGGTCCGTCATGAAGCTTTCTTT.

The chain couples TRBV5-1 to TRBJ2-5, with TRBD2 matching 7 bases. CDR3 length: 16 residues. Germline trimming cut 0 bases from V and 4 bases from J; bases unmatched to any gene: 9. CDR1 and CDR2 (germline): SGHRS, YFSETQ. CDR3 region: CASSLEPAGKSETQYF. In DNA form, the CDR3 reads TGCGCCAGCAGCTTGGAGCCAGCGGGAAAGTCAGAGACCCAGTACTTC. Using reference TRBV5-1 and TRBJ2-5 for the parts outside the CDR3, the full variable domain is KAGVTQTPRYLIKTRGQQVTLSCSPISGHRSVSWYQQTPGQGLQFLFEYFSETQRNKGNFPGRFSGRQFSNSRSEMNVSTLELGDSALYLCASSLEPAGKSETQYFGPGTRLLVL.

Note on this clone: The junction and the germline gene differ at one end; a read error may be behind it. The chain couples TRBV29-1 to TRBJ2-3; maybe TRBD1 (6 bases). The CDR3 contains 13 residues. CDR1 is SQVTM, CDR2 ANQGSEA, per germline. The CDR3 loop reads CSVAFETGPRGDF. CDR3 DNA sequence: TGCAGCGTTGCGTTTGAGACAGGCCCCCGTGGGGATTTT.

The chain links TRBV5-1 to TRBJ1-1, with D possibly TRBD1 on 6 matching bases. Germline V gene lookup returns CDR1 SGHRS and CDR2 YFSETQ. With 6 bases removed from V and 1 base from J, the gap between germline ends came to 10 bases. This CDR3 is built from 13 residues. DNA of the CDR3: TGCGCCAGCACTAAGGGGGAGAACACTGAAGCTTTCTTT. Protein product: CASTKGENTEAFF.

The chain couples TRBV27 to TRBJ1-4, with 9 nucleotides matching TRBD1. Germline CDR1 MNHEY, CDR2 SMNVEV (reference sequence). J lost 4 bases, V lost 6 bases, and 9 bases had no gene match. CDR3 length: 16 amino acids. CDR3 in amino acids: CASRPLTGGLNEKLFF. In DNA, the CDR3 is TGTGCCAGCAGACCTCTCACAGGGGGCCTTAATGAAAAACTGTTTTTT.

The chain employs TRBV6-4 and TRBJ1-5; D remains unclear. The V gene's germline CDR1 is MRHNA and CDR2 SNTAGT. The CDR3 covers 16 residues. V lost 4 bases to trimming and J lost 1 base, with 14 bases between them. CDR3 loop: CASSVCEGRSNQPQHF. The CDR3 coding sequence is TGTGCCAGCAGTGTATGCGAGGGAAGAAGCAATCAGCCCCAGCATTTT.

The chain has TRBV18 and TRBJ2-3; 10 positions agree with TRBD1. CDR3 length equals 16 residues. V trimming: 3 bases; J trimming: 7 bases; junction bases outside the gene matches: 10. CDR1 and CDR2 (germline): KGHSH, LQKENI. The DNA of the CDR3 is TGTGCCAGCTCACCCACAGGGACAGGGGAAGGTCATACGCAGTATTTT. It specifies CASSPTGTGEGHTQYF. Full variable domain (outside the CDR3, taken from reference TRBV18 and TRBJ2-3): NAGVMQNPRHLVRRRGQEARLRCSPMKGHSHVYWYRQLPEEGLKFMVYLQKENIIDESGMPKERFSAEFPKEGPSILRIQQVVRGDSAAYFCASSPTGTGEGHTQYFGPGTRLTVL.